This TCR beta chain came from a study of blood T cell repertoires in COVID-19 (dated by TCRdb to the early 2020s). About the investigation overall: Samples covering the acute and convalescent phases of COVID-19 were provided by collaborators in the United States, Italy and Spain. The prospective study material was composed of cDNA or gDNA derived from T cells, B-cell-depleted T cells, or PBMCs. Deeply sampled blood TCRbeta repertoires from subjects exposed to, actively infected with, or recovered from COVID-19 were included in the dataset. The repertoires were released in a freely available public database intended as a resource for research on the immune response to SARS-CoV-2. Samples came from the ongoing ImmuneRACE study (first 160 participants) plus 1,254 subjects from 6 global collaborators. The sample metadata nearly always contained a de-identified subject ID, COVID-19 status, age in years and sex. Where available, HLA class I and class II types were taken from metadata supplied by the sample provider and were not determined by assay-based typing.

General findings and caveats noted by the study authors: The quantity of clinical and demographic metadata differed by source and by participant and was supplied without curation.

In Seattle, one collaborating source enrolled patients while the infection was active and tracked those patients longitudinally over the course of disease. Collaborating institutions collected whole blood in K2EDTA tubes following their own protocols. For TCRbeta analysis, collaborator samples were shipped as frozen whole blood, as isolated PBMCs, or as DNA extracted from either sample type. On this clone: It lacks a known antigen. No base quality values were provided; no much bigger clone lies one nucleotide off.

TCRbeta CDR3 regions were amplified from genomic DNA by means of the immunoSEQ Assay, a bias-controlled multiplex PCR. Processing in the source paper ran as follows. The number of nucleated cells in each sample was estimated by amplification of reference gene primers within the assay. To quantify the absolute abundance of each unique TCRbeta CDR3 rearrangement, sequence reads were collapsed and filtered. Productive Simpson clonality was computed per sample as the square root of Simpson's diversity index over productive rearrangements. The immuneACCESS repertoire file appears here via TCRdb, limited to in-frame rearrangements. These files lack a portion of the clones; in checked studies, under half of the deficit traces to unresolved V genes, and the cause of the others is not known. V, J and clone size are taken as reported in that table, and D and trimming were inferred from the DNA itself. The table for this sample lists 250,000 to 400,000 clones; around 90% of them were counted only once. Roughly 2.9% of the sample is in the top ten clones.

Cut back by 1 base and 2 bases, the V and J ends lie 11 bases apart. Measured from the cysteine to the phenylalanine, the CDR3 is 15 residues long. The entry retains the CDR3 DNA only, 45 bases that are in frame from base 1. CDR1 is given as LGHNT and CDR2 as FRNRAP, both from the germline V gene. This clonotype was obtained from a woman aged 30 to 39 with COVID-19, enrolled during active disease. Source material: peripheral blood. This receptor chain uses TRBV12-5 and TRBJ1-2; a tentative D match to TRBD1 spans 5 bases. The CDR3 in this case is CASGLGGEGNYGYTF. Read as DNA, the sequence is TGTGCTAGTGGTTTGGGGGGGGAGGGAAACTATGGCTACACCTTC.